The rows below give T cell receptor beta chains drawn from one sample of a study of blood T cell repertoires in COVID-19. Produced via immunoSEQ multiplex PCR; TCRdb's table is partial and in-frame only. The data hold hundreds of thousands of clones, with 75% to 90% observed a single time. The sequenced sample was peripheral blood. The receptors shown here come from a woman aged 50 to 60 with COVID-19, enrolled during active disease. The CDR3 runs from the conserved cysteine through the conserved F or W. D genes are given only for firm matches. The size field is filled for only some rows; it gives once, few, many or a size class.

v_gene,j_gene,abundance,d_gene,len,CDR3nt,CDR3aa
TRBV7-3,TRBJ2-1,.,TRBD1,15,TGTGCCAGCAGCACCAGCGGGACAGGGTTAGATGAGCAGTTCTTC,CASSTSGTGLDEQFF
TRBV5-1,TRBJ1-1,.,TRBD1,14,TGCGCCAGCAGCCCACAGGGGGATAAGACTGAAGCTTTCTTT,CASSPQGDKTEAFF
TRBV4-1,TRBJ2-3,.,TRBD2,19,TGCGCCAGCAGCCAAGATTGGGGATTGGCTAGCGGCATCACAGATACGCAGTATTTT,CASSQDWGLASGITDTQYF
TRBV24-1,TRBJ2-1,.,.,16,TGTGCCACCAGTGAGTCCGGGACTCTTTCCTACAATGAGCAGTTCTTC,CATSESGTLSYNEQFF
TRBV7-2,TRBJ2-7,.,.,16,TGTGCCAGCAGCTTAGCTCTGACAGGTACGACCTACGAGCAGTACTTC,CASSLALTGTTYEQYF
TRBV19,TRBJ1-3,.,.,19,TGTGCCCCCCGTTACGTCAGTTTCCGACAGAACCTTCGAGGAAACACCATATATTTT,CAPRYVSFRQNLRGNTIYF
TRBV9,TRBJ1-3,.,.,16,TGTGCCAGCAGCGTAGGGCAACTGGGCCCAGGAAACACCATATATTTT,CASSVGQLGPGNTIYF
TRBV6-5,TRBJ2-1,.,.,16,TGTGCCAGCAGTTACCGAGGGAAGAGCTCCTACAATGAGCAGTTCTTC,CASSYRGKSSYNEQFF
TRBV5-1,TRBJ2-5,.,TRBD2,12,TGCGCCAGCAAGCGGGAGTTAGAGACCCAGTACTTC,CASKRELETQYF
TRBV10-3,TRBJ2-7,.,.,15,TGTGCCATCAGTGGAAGACTCACTGACTCCTACGAGCAGTACTTC,CAISGRLTDSYEQYF
TRBV14,TRBJ2-7,.,.,15,TGTGCCAGCAGCCAAGTTTTGGGGCTGTTGCGGGAGCAGTACTTC,CASSQVLGLLREQYF
TRBV11-2,TRBJ1-1,.,.,16,TGTGCCAGCAGCTTAGTGGGGGGGCGCGGAGACACTGAAGCTTTCTTT,CASSLVGGRGDTEAFF
TRBV19,TRBJ2-3,once,TRBD2,15,TGTGCCAGTAGTATGAATAGCGGGTACACAGATACGCAGTATTTT,CASSMNSGYTDTQYF
TRBV18,TRBJ2-5,.,TRBD1,17,TGTGCCAGCTCACGTCGAATCCCGGGCAGGGGGCAAGAGACCCAGTACTTC,CASSRRIPGRGQETQYF
TRBV10-3,TRBJ2-2,.,TRBD2,15,TGTGCCATCAGTGAGACCCCTAGCGGCACCGGGGAGCTGTTTTTT,CAISETPSGTGELFF
TRBV29-1,TRBJ1-2,.,TRBD1,11,TGCAGCGCCACCGGGACAGAAGGCTACACCTTC,CSATGTEGYTF
TRBV5-4,TRBJ2-1,.,TRBD2,16,TGTGCCAGCAGCTCAGCGGGAGGATTTAGCTACAATGAGCAGTTCTTC,CASSSAGGFSYNEQFF
TRBV13,TRBJ1-5,few,TRBD1,14,TGTGCCAGCAGCCAAGGGGGACAGAATCAGCCCCAGCATTTT,CASSQGGQNQPQHF
TRBV4-1,TRBJ2-2,.,.,16,TGCGCCAGCAGCCCAGAACAGGGCGTGAACACCGGGGAGCTGTTTTTT,CASSPEQGVNTGELFF
TRBV5-1,TRBJ2-7,.,TRBD1,14,TGCGCCAGCAGAATTGACAGGGGGCTTTACGAGCAGTACTTC,CASRIDRGLYEQYF
TRBV19,TRBJ2-1,once,TRBD1,15,TGTGCCACGACGAGGACAGGGGAGGCAAACAATGAGCAGTTCTTC,CATTRTGEANNEQFF
TRBV6-6,TRBJ2-7,once,.,14,TGTGCCAGCAGTTACGGGGCAGGGACCTACGAGCAGTACTTC,CASSYGAGTYEQYF